This T cell receptor beta chain originates from a study of T-cell memory formation after mild COVID-19. Study-level findings and limits: Memory from before infection featured some responding clones, which suggests cross-reactive memory joined. CD4+ clones that contracted lay mainly in CM and EM; CD8+ ones lay in EMRA.

Per the germline V gene, CDR1 is SEHNR and CDR2 is FQNEAQ (reference sequence). Trimming removed 3 bases from V and 2 bases from J, with 9 bases in between. The CDR3 is 14 residues long. This clonotype showed up just once. What it binds is not known. From the 5' RACE reads, TCRdb called clonotypes with MiXCR, one entry per CDR3 protein. This table holds 400,000 or so distinct CDR3 sequences, around 20% found once. The receptor comes from an adult woman who had mild COVID-19 (a few samples of this study predate the infection). Cell type and time point are not known. The chain recombines TRBV7-9 with TRBJ2-3, with a possible D match to TRBD1 (5 bases). Sequencing was done on a sample of PBMCs or a T cell subset sorted from them (not recorded which). The CDR3 DNA is TGTGCCAGCAGCTTTACAGGAACCACAGATACGCAGTATTTT. Amino acids: CASSFTGTTDTQYF.